This is a list of T cell receptor beta chains from one sample in a study of long-term antiretroviral therapy in people with HIV. Method: immunoSEQ multiplex PCR; TCRdb's copy keeps in-frame clones and lacks some. The sample carries tens of thousands of clones, around 83% recorded once. The sample was unsorted PBMCs, taken 0.7 years before starting antiretroviral therapy. The receptor set was obtained from a man aged 25-45 years with HIV. Each CDR3 is given with its conserved first and last residue. Each record gives: V gene, clone size, D gene, J gene, CDR3 DNA, CDR3 protein. The D gene is left open where the match is weak. Rows give clone size only sometimes, using once, few, many, or a class for an expanded clone.

TRBV5-1	NA	TRBD1	TRBJ1-2	TGCGCCAGCAGCGTGGACAGGTCTGCCTATGGCTACACCTTC	CASSVDRSAYGYTF
TRBV9	NA	TRBD2	TRBJ2-5	TGTGCCAGCAGCGTAAGAGCGGGGGGGCCATTAGCAGAGACCCAGTACTTC	CASSVRAGGPLAETQYF
TRBV7-3	NA	TRBD1	TRBJ2-1	TGTGCCAGCAGCTTACTTCAGGGGGCGCGAGTCCATGAGCAGTTCTTC	CASSLLQGARVHEQFF
TRBV19	NA	NA	TRBJ1-1	TGTGCCAGTAGTAATAAGGGTACAGGGTACATGAACACTGAAGCTTTCTTT	CASSNKGTGYMNTEAFF
TRBV10-3	NA	NA	TRBJ1-2	TGTGCCATCAGTGAGCAGGATGGCTACACCTTC	CAISEQDGYTF
TRBV10-2	NA	NA	TRBJ2-7	TGCGCCAGCAGTGACATCAGTAGCTACGAGCAGTACTTC	CASSDISSYEQYF
TRBV4-1	few	NA	TRBJ1-4	TGCGCCAGCAGCCCGGAGGATAGTGATGAAAAACTGTTTTTT	CASSPEDSDEKLFF
TRBV28	NA	TRBD1	TRBJ1-2	TGTGCCAGCAGTTTACAGGGGGTCGTCTATGGCTACACCTTC	CASSLQGVVYGYTF
TRBV25-1	once	NA	TRBJ2-5	TGTGCCAGCGCTGGAGGACAGGGAGGGATCCAAGAGACCCAGTACTTC	CASAGGQGGIQETQYF
TRBV7-9	NA	NA	TRBJ2-3	TGTGCCAGCAGTAAATCAGATACGCAGTATTTT	CASSKSDTQYF
TRBV5-4	NA	TRBD1	TRBJ2-5	TGTGCCAGCAGCTTGGGGGACAGGAGACCCCAAGAGACCCAGTACTTC	CASSLGDRRPQETQYF
TRBV9	NA	TRBD1	TRBJ1-3	TGTGCCAGCAGCTCGACAGGGGGCAGAGGAAACACCATATATTTT	CASSSTGGRGNTIYF
TRBV7-6	once	TRBD2	TRBJ2-7	TGTGCCAGCAGCCGGACGGCCACTAGCGGGAGGATTTTCTACGAGCAGTACTTC	CASSRTATSGRIFYEQYF
TRBV4-3	NA	TRBD2	TRBJ2-3	TGCGCCAGCAGCCAAGGACTAGCGGGAGGCGATACGCAGTATTTT	CASSQGLAGGDTQYF
TRBV2	NA	NA	TRBJ2-1	TGTGCCAGCAGAGAGGTAGTACAGCGGGCGGATGAGCAGTTCTTC	CASREVVQRADEQFF
TRBV4-1	NA	TRBD2	TRBJ2-7	TGCGCCAGCAGCCAAGATCAGGGACTAGCTTACGAGCAGTACTTC	CASSQDQGLAYEQYF
TRBV18	few	NA	TRBJ2-3	TGTGCCAGCTCGTGGGACTTCCCAAGAGCAGATACGCAGTATTTT	CASSWDFPRADTQYF
TRBV2	NA	NA	TRBJ2-7	TGTGCCAGCAGTGGACGGTCCTACGAGCAGTACTTC	CASSGRSYEQYF
TRBV6-6	NA	NA	TRBJ2-1	TGTGCCATCAGTCAGGGCAATGAGCAGTTCTTC	CAISQGNEQFF
TRBV19	few	NA	TRBJ1-5	TGTGCCAGTAGTACTGGAGGGCGCATTAGCAATCAGCCCCAGCATTTT	CASSTGGRISNQPQHF
TRBV6-5	NA	NA	TRBJ1-1	TGTGCCAGCAGCCCCTTCCCGATCCCGTCGGAAGGGGCTTTCTTT	CASSPFPIPSEGAFF
TRBV6-1	NA	NA	TRBJ2-5	TGTGCCAGCAGAGCCGGGACACACCAAGAGACCCAGTACTTC	CASRAGTHQETQYF
TRBV6-5	once	TRBD2	TRBJ2-7	TGTGCCAGCAGTCCGCAGGGAGGGGTCTACGAGCAGTACTTC	CASSPQGGVYEQYF
TRBV5-4	NA	TRBD1	TRBJ2-4	TGTGCCAGCAGCTCTAGGACAGGGGGCACGGCCATTCAGTACTTC	CASSSRTGGTAIQYF
TRBV18	NA	TRBD2	TRBJ2-5	TGTGCCAGCTCACCAGGGACTAGCGGGGTTGATCAAGAGACCCAGTACTTC	CASSPGTSGVDQETQYF
TRBV9	NA	TRBD2	TRBJ2-5	TGTGCCAGCAGCGGATGGACTAGCGGGAGTGTTGAGACCCAGTACTTC	CASSGWTSGSVETQYF
TRBV5-1	NA	TRBD2	TRBJ2-7	TGCGCCAGCAGCTTGAGACTAGCGGGGATATACGAGCAGTACTTC	CASSLRLAGIYEQYF
TRBV9	NA	TRBD2	TRBJ2-7	TGTGCCAGCAGCGTAGCGGGGGGGGACTACGAGCAGTACTTC	CASSVAGGDYEQYF
TRBV7-8	once	TRBD1	TRBJ2-7	TGTGCCAGCAGCTTAGCGTCAGGGGGCGGAGACGAGCAGTACTTC	CASSLASGGGDEQYF
TRBV28	NA	NA	TRBJ2-2	TGTGCCACCCCTCGACCCGGGGGCGGGGAGCTGTTTTTT	CATPRPGGGELFF
TRBV4-1	once	NA	TRBJ1-5	TGCGCCAGCAGCCCACGGCGGGACCTATCCAATCAGCCCCAGCATTTT	CASSPRRDLSNQPQHF
TRBV2	once	TRBD2	TRBJ2-7	TGTGCCAGCACGGGGACTAGCGGAACGAGCTCCTACGAGCAGTACTTC	CASTGTSGTSSYEQYF
TRBV19	NA	TRBD1	TRBJ2-7	TGTGCCAGTAGTATGGGCCTCTCAGGGGGTGGCGAGCAGTACTTC	CASSMGLSGGGEQYF
TRBV10-2	NA	TRBD2	TRBJ2-1	TGCGCCAGCAGTGAAGGCCTGGGGCTAGCGGGGTCCTACAATGAGCAGTTCTTC	CASSEGLGLAGSYNEQFF
TRBV10-1	few	TRBD1	TRBJ2-2	TGCGCCAGCAGACAGGGGACGAACACCGGGGAGCTGTTTTTT	CASRQGTNTGELFF
TRBV19	NA	NA	TRBJ2-2	TGTGCCAGTAAAATCGGAACCGGGGAGCTGTTTTTT	CASKIGTGELFF
TRBV7-2	few	TRBD1	TRBJ1-2	TGTGCCAGCAGCTTAGACCCAGGGGGAGGCTACACCTTC	CASSLDPGGGYTF
TRBV5-6	NA	TRBD2	TRBJ2-1	TGTGCCAGCAGCTCCCTTCAGGCTAGCGGGGCCTACTCCTACAATGAGCAGTTCTTC	CASSSLQASGAYSYNEQFF
TRBV9	medium-sized	TRBD1	TRBJ1-2	TGTGCCAGCAGCGTAGTGGGCAGGGGGGACTATGGCTACACCTTC	CASSVVGRGDYGYTF
TRBV7-2	NA	NA	TRBJ2-7	TGTGCCAGCAGCCAAAGCGGGTTCTACGAGCAGTACTTC	CASSQSGFYEQYF
TRBV28	NA	NA	TRBJ1-2	TGTGCCAGCAGTACGACCTGGGGCTACACCTTC	CASSTTWGYTF
TRBV5-1	NA	TRBD1	TRBJ1-5	TGCGCCAGCAGCCCACGGACAGGGGAAGATCAGCCCCAGCATTTT	CASSPRTGEDQPQHF
TRBV6-6	NA	TRBD1	TRBJ2-3	TGTGCCAGCAGTCACGGTGGGACAGTCGATACGCAGTATTTT	CASSHGGTVDTQYF
TRBV18	NA	TRBD2	TRBJ2-7	TGTGCCAGCTCACCACCGGTGGGAGGGGTCTACGAGCAGTACTTC	CASSPPVGGVYEQYF
TRBV11-2	NA	TRBD1	TRBJ1-2	TGTGCCAGCAGCTTGGATGGGACAGGGGACTATGGCTACACCTTC	CASSLDGTGDYGYTF
TRBV5-6	few	NA	TRBJ2-1	TGTGCCAGCAGCTTGGTTACAGGGCGCTACAATGAGCAGTTCTTC	CASSLVTGRYNEQFF
TRBV27	NA	NA	TRBJ2-2	TGTGCCAGCAGCCTCCTCCAGGGAGGCGGGGAGCTGTTTTTT	CASSLLQGGGELFF
TRBV7-8	NA	TRBD1	TRBJ1-1	TGTGCCAGCAGCTTACAGGGGGAGGCCCCTAACACTGAAGCTTTCTTT	CASSLQGEAPNTEAFF
TRBV7-9	NA	NA	TRBJ2-5	TGTGCCAGCAGCCTTGCCACAGTCACGGTCGAGACCCAGTACTTC	CASSLATVTVETQYF
TRBV21-1	NA	NA	TRBJ2-7	TGTGCCAGCAGCAATTGGACAGGGCCGGTCTACGAGCAGTACTTC	CASSNWTGPVYEQYF
TRBV6-5	NA	NA	TRBJ2-3	TGTGCCAGCAGTTACTCAAGGAGCAGCCTAGATACGCAGTATTTT	CASSYSRSSLDTQYF
TRBV18	NA	NA	TRBJ2-7	TGTGCCAGCTCACCACGAGGACTGTCCTACGAGCAGTACTTC	CASSPRGLSYEQYF
TRBV4-3	NA	NA	TRBJ1-1	TGCGCCAGCAGCCACCCCCGAGGTGAAGCTTTCTTT	CASSHPRGEAFF
TRBV5-1	once	TRBD2	TRBJ2-5	TGCGCCAGCAGTTTAGGATCCGGGGGGCAAGAGACCCAGTACTTC	CASSLGSGGQETQYF
TRBV5-5	NA	NA	TRBJ1-1	TGTGCCAGCAGCTTGGCCCCGGGAGGGAACACTGAAGCTTTCTTT	CASSLAPGGNTEAFF